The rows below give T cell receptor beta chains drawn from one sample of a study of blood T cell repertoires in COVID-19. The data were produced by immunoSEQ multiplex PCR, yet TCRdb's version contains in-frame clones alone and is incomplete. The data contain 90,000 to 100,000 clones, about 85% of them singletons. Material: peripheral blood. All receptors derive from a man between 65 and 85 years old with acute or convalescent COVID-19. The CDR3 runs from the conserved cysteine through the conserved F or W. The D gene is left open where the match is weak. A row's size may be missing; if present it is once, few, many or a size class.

CASSLGLAGTLTQYF,TGTGCCAGCAGCTTAGGGCTAGCGGGGACTCTTACGCAGTATTTT,TRBD2,NA,TRBV5-4,TRBJ2-3
CASSRTRQETQYF,TGTGCCAGCAGCCGGACTAGACAAGAGACCCAGTACTTC,TRBD2,NA,TRBV14,TRBJ2-5
CASSMTGGTGEAFF,TGCGCCAGCAGCATGACAGGGGGCACTGGTGAAGCTTTCTTT,TRBD1,once,TRBV5-1,TRBJ1-1
CASSYPGEPGVRQYF,TGTGCCAGCAGTTACCCTGGGGAGCCCGGTGTGAGGCAGTATTTT,NA,NA,TRBV6-5,TRBJ2-3
CASSLGLGPNTEAFF,TGCGCCAGCAGCTTGGGCCTGGGCCCGAACACTGAAGCTTTCTTT,NA,NA,TRBV5-1,TRBJ1-1
CASSQASRRLNTEAFF,TGTGCCAGCAGCCAAGCGTCCAGGAGGTTGAACACTGAAGCTTTCTTT,NA,NA,TRBV3-1/TRBV3-2,TRBJ1-1
CASSLYGTGQETQYF,TGCGCCAGCAGCCTGTACGGGACAGGGCAAGAGACCCAGTACTTC,TRBD1,NA,TRBV5-1,TRBJ2-5
CAWSVSRAGTEAFF,TGTGCCTGGAGTGTTTCCAGGGCCGGGACTGAAGCTTTCTTT,NA,NA,TRBV30,TRBJ1-1
CASSAGAPTDSAIYF,TGTGCCAGCAGCGCTGGGGCCCCGACGGATAGTGCCATATATTTT,NA,once,TRBV13,TRBJ1-3
CASSDRGYQPQHF,TGTGCCAGCAGTGACAGGGGTTATCAGCCCCAGCATTTT,TRBD1,NA,TRBV6-6,TRBJ1-5
CAIGGGSSYNEQFF,TGTGCCATCGGGGGGGGCAGCTCCTACAATGAGCAGTTCTTC,NA,NA,TRBV10-3,TRBJ2-1
CASSLDTGIRYGYTF,TGTGCCAGCAGCTTGGACACGGGAATTAGGTATGGCTACACCTTC,NA,NA,TRBV5-6,TRBJ1-2
CASRNRDPGGDKQYF,TGTGCCAGCAGAAACCGGGACCCGGGGGGGGATAAGCAGTACTTC,TRBD2,NA,TRBV27,TRBJ2-7
CASTSSGTAKQFF,TGTGCCAGCACATCCTCCGGGACAGCCAAGCAGTTCTTC,TRBD1,NA,TRBV6-5,TRBJ2-1
CASQRGTYYGYTF,TGTGCCAGCCAGAGGGGGACCTACTATGGCTACACCTTC,NA,NA,TRBV25-1,TRBJ1-2
CSASVRQISTDTQYF,TGCAGTGCTAGTGTTCGACAGATTAGCACAGATACGCAGTATTTT,NA,NA,TRBV20-1,TRBJ2-3
CASTPRGDRFYNEQFF,TGTGCCAGCACTCCCCGAGGGGACAGGTTCTACAATGAGCAGTTCTTC,TRBD1,once,TRBV14,TRBJ2-1